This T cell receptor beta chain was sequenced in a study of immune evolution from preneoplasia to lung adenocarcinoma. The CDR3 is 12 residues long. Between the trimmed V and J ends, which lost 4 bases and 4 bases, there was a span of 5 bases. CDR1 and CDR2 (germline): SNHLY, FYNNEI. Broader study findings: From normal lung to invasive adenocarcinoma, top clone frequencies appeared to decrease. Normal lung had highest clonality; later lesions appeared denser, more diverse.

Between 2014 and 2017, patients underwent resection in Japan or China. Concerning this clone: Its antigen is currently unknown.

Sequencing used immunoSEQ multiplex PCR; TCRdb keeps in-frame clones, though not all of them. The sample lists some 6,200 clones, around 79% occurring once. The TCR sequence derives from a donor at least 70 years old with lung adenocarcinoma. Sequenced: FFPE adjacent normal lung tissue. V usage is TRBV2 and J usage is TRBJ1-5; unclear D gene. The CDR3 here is CASSAANQPQHF. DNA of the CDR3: TGTGCCAGCAGTGCGGCGAATCAGCCCCAGCATTTT.